These 27 T cell receptor beta chains share one sample of origin, sequenced in a study of T cell changes during pregnancy in multiple sclerosis. Produced via immunoSEQ multiplex PCR; TCRdb's table is partial and in-frame only. The sample shows roughly 40,000 clones, 91% of them seen only once. The sample consisted of CD8+ T cells from peripheral blood mononuclear cells, taken before pregnancy. The receptor source for this set is a female donor with multiple sclerosis, enrolled in a pregnancy study.

The chain combines TRBV7-9 with TRBJ2-5; D might be TRBD1 (6 bases). The germline V and J ends were trimmed by 2 bases and 0 bases, with 10 bases remaining between them. This CDR3 is 15 amino acids long. Germline V gene lookup returns CDR1 SEHNR and CDR2 FQNEAQ (reference sequence). The CDR3: CASSLNRGYQETQYF. CDR3 DNA sequence: TGTGCCAGCAGCTTAAATAGGGGGTACCAAGAGACCCAGTACTTC.

This sequence joins TRBV5-1 and TRBJ2-1; 7 positions match TRBD1. Germline loops: CDR1 SGHRS, CDR2 YFSETQ. V was clipped by 1 base and J by 8 bases; unmatched bases: 9. The CDR3 has 15 residues. DNA of the CDR3: TGCGCCAGCAGCTTGAGACAGGGAACTGTGTATGAGCAGTTCTTC. The encoded protein is CASSLRQGTVYEQFF. Full variable domain (outside the CDR3, taken from reference TRBV5-1 and TRBJ2-1): KAGVTQTPRYLIKTRGQQVTLSCSPISGHRSVSWYQQTPGQGLQFLFEYFSETQRNKGNFPGRFSGRQFSNSRSEMNVSTLELGDSALYLCASSLRQGTVYEQFFGPGTRLTVL.

The chain uses TRBV27 and TRBJ2-7; TRBD2 matches 8 bases. The germline V gene has CDR1 MNHEY and CDR2 SMNVEV (reference sequence). CDR3 size: 16 residues. V gave up 5 bases and J gave up 7 bases; unmatched junction bases: 16. CDR3 coding DNA: TGTGCCAGCAGTCCCTCCGGGAGGGGTGTACCACCGGAGCAGTACTTC. Translation gives CASSPSGRGVPPEQYF.

The gene calls are TRBV9 and TRBJ2-3; perhaps TRBD1 as D (7 bases). The V and J ends lost 3 bases and 2 bases respectively, with 16 bases between them. The CDR3 is 16 residues long. The germline CDR1 and CDR2 sequences are SGDLS and YYNGEE. As DNA, the CDR3 is TGTGCCAGCAGCGCAGGAGGGACAGCATCCACAGATACGCAGTATTTT. Translation: CASSAGGTASTDTQYF.

The J gene is TRBJ2-1, the V gene TRBV9; 8 nucleotides line up with TRBD2. V was clipped by 4 bases and J by 1 base; unmatched bases: 4. CDR1 and CDR2 (germline): SGDLS, YYNGEE. The CDR3 loop spans 15 amino acids. The chain's CDR3 is CASSQAGVSYNEQFF. The CDR3 DNA is TGTGCCAGCAGCCAAGCGGGAGTGTCCTACAATGAGCAGTTCTTC.

The chain recombines TRBV28 with TRBJ1-2; no clear D gene. Germline values: CDR1 MDHEN, CDR2 SYDVKM. Between the trimmed V and J ends, which lost 6 bases and 4 bases, there was a span of 12 bases. The CDR3 sequence is 13 residues long. The CDR3 DNA sequence: TGTGCCAGCAGAACAGACAAGAGCTATGGCTACACCTTC. Its protein is CASRTDKSYGYTF.

The chain links TRBV28 to TRBJ2-7; TRBD1 is a possible D gene (6 bases). Germline lookup yields CDR1 MDHEN and CDR2 SYDVKM. Between the trimmed V and J ends, which lost 4 bases and 2 bases, there was a span of 15 bases. The CDR3 runs to 15 residues. The CDR3 region is CASSSGQRTPYEQYF. In nucleotides, the CDR3 is TGTGCCAGCAGTTCGGGACAACGAACCCCCTACGAGCAGTACTTC.

The genes are TRBV5-8 and TRBJ2-7; a possible D gene is TRBD1 (6 bases). The CDR3 consists of 16 residues. V shed 4 bases and J shed 3 bases, with 20 bases lying between them. Germline V lookup: CDR1 SGHTS, CDR2 YDEGEE. DNA for the CDR3: TGTGCCAGCAGCCTGGGGGAGACAGGCCCACACTACGAGCAGTACTTC. Protein product: CASSLGETGPHYEQYF.

The chain links TRBV19 to TRBJ2-1, with TRBD1 matching over 8 bases. V lost 3 bases to trimming and J lost 5 bases; unmatched junction nucleotides: 6. Germline CDR1 LNHDA, CDR2 SQIVND (reference sequence). The CDR3 consists of 15 residues. The CDR3 DNA follows: TGTGCCAGTAGTATCGGACAGGGTTTGAACAATGAGCAGTTCTTC. This translates into CASSIGQGLNNEQFF.

This sequence joins TRBV7-9 and TRBJ2-1; 14 bases match TRBD2. CDR3 size: 15 residues. Germline trimming cut 4 bases from V and 7 bases from J; bases unmatched to any gene: 3. Germline V gene lookup returns CDR1 SEHNR and CDR2 FQNEAQ (reference sequence). The CDR3 protein is CASSSWTSGRNEQFF. CDR3 nucleotides: TGTGCCAGCAGCTCCTGGACTAGCGGGAGGAATGAGCAGTTCTTC.

This chain joins TRBV5-4 and TRBJ2-7; 8 bases align to TRBD2. This CDR3 has 15 amino acids. Germline V gene lookup returns CDR1 SGHNT and CDR2 YYREEE (reference sequence). V lost 4 bases and J lost 4; bases outside the gene matches: 10. The CDR3 sequence: CASSRLGSGSYEQYF. DNA of the CDR3: TGTGCCAGCAGCCGCCTTGGGAGCGGGAGTTACGAGCAGTACTTC.

The chain is built from TRBV25-1 and TRBJ2-7; unclear D gene. The CDR3 runs 13 residues. Germline CDR1 and CDR2: MGHDK and SYGVNS. Trimming took 2 bases from V and 2 from J, leaving 7 bases between them. The CDR3, as DNA: TGTGCCAGCAGTGAACTAGGCGCCTACGAGCAGTACTTC. Residues: CASSELGAYEQYF.

CDR3 sequence: CASSQEGQGVGELFF. Here the CDR3 DNA reads TGCGCCAGCAGCCAAGAGGGACAGGGAGTCGGGGAGCTGTTTTTT. This chain joins TRBV4-3 and TRBJ2-2; TRBD1 agrees at 9 bases. V shed 0 bases, J shed 7 bases, and the junction held 3 bases outside the gene matches. CDR3 length: 15 residues. The germline CDR1 and CDR2 sequences are LGHNA and YSLEER.

The chain joins TRBV15 to TRBJ1-4; 9 bases are shared with TRBD1. Germline CDR1 is LNHNV and CDR2 is YYDKDF (reference sequence). V dropped 0 bases and J dropped 7; count of bases not matched to a gene: 6. This CDR3 region has 16 residues. CDR3 sequence: CATSRERGTGLEKLFF. The CDR3 nucleotides are TGTGCCACCAGCAGAGAACGGGGGACAGGGCTTGAAAAACTGTTTTTT.

V and J are TRBV27 and TRBJ2-3, with 7 nucleotides matching TRBD1. Germline lookup yields CDR1 MNHEY and CDR2 SMNVEV (reference sequence). This CDR3 comprises 16 residues. Unmatched junction bases numbered 4, after V lost 1 base and J lost 0 bases. The CDR3 bases are TGTGCCAGCAGTTTATTGGGACAGCCAAGCACAGATACGCAGTATTTT. It encodes CASSLLGQPSTDTQYF.

J is TRBJ2-1 and V is TRBV11-3; 7 bases align to TRBD1. This CDR3 is built from 15 residues. Germline values: CDR1 SGHNT, CDR2 YENEEA. Germline trimming cut 5 bases from V and 3 bases from J; bases unmatched to any gene: 7. The CDR3 DNA sequence: TGTGCCAGCAGCCCGTCCCGGGACAGCTACAATGAGCAGTTCTTC. Translating gives CASSPSRDSYNEQFF.

This clone has a single count. The chain's CDR3 is CASRGGGMSLYEQYF. The CDR3 DNA is TGTGCCAGCAGAGGTGGCGGCATGTCCCTCTACGAGCAGTACTTC. The J gene is TRBJ2-7, the V gene TRBV28; the D is unclear. Trimming shortened V by 6 bases and J by 3 bases, and 18 bases separated the two germline ends. Germline V lookup: CDR1 MDHEN, CDR2 SYDVKM. The CDR3 runs 15 residues.

This clone was picked up one time. This chain links TRBV4-3 with TRBJ1-2, with D maybe TRBD1 (5 bases). The germline V gene encodes CDR1 LGHNA and CDR2 YSLEER. Trimming left V 2 bases short and J 3 bases short, with 10 bases between. CDR3 length: 14 amino acids. The CDR3 DNA is TGCGCCAGCAGCCAACGCGGGGCAGACTATGGCTACACCTTC. Its protein is CASSQRGADYGYTF.

The chain uses TRBV5-6 and TRBJ2-7, with D uncertain. V shed 4 bases and J shed 5 bases, with 10 bases lying between them. The germline V gene has CDR1 SGHDT and CDR2 YYEEEE. CDR3 length equals 12 residues. The CDR3 loop is CASSPLGHEQYF. The DNA of the CDR3 is TGTGCCAGCAGCCCCCTCGGTCACGAGCAGTACTTC.

This rearrangement joins TRBV27 to TRBJ1-1; no definite D call. The CDR3 is 12 amino acids. Germline values: CDR1 MNHEY, CDR2 SMNVEV (reference sequence). The germline V and J ends were trimmed by 3 bases and 7 bases, with 9 bases remaining between them. CDR3 coding DNA: TGTGCCAGCAGTTTGATCGGGAGTGAAGCTTTCTTT. Translated: CASSLIGSEAFF.

This chain uses TRBV7-6 with TRBJ2-7; TRBD2 is a possible D gene (6 bases). The V end lost 3 bases, the J end lost 4 bases, and 10 bases lay between the germline ends. CDR1 is SGHVS, CDR2 FNYEAQ, per germline. This CDR3 is built from 13 residues. The CDR3 DNA is TGTGCCAGCAGCTTGACTAGGAAATACGAGCAGTACTTC. Translating gives CASSLTRKYEQYF.

The chain is built from TRBV28 and TRBJ2-1; 11 bases are shared with TRBD2. CDR1 is MDHEN and CDR2 is SYDVKM in the germline V gene. J was trimmed by 7 bases and V by 3 bases; bases with no gene match: 8. The CDR3 consists of 16 residues. The CDR3 region is CASSLTSGMQGNEQFF. CDR3 in DNA: TGTGCCAGCAGTTTGACTAGCGGGATGCAGGGGAATGAGCAGTTCTTC. Full variable domain (rest looked up from reference TRBV28 and TRBJ2-1): DVKVTQSSRYLVKRTGEKVFLECVQDMDHENMFWYRQDPGLGLRLIYFSYDVKMKEKGDIPEGYSVSREKKERFSLILESASTNQTSMYLCASSLTSGMQGNEQFFGPGTRLTVL.

The chain links TRBV7-3 to TRBJ2-1; 9 bases line up with TRBD1. The ends lost 2 bases at V and 10 bases at J; junction bases unmatched: 9. The CDR3 extends over 15 amino acids. In germline, CDR1 is SGHTA, CDR2 FQGTGA. Here the CDR3 reads CASSLYRGPGDEQFF. Here the CDR3 DNA reads TGTGCCAGCAGCTTATACAGGGGGCCGGGTGACGAGCAGTTCTTC. The full variable domain, completed using reference TRBV7-3 and TRBJ2-1, is GAGVSQTPSNKVTEKGKYVELRCDPISGHTALYWYRQSLGQGPEFLIYFQGTGAADDSGLPNDRFFAVRPEGSVSTLKIQRTERGDSAVYLCASSLYRGPGDEQFFGPGTRLTVL.

The chain carries TRBV27 and TRBJ2-1; D uncertain. The CDR3 spans 14 residues. Germline V gene data show CDR1 as MNHEY and CDR2 as SMNVEV (reference sequence). V lost 3 bases and J 2 bases, leaving 8 bases between the germline ends. The CDR3 DNA reads TGTGCCAGCAGTTTTGGGCCTACCTACAATGAGCAGTTCTTC. Encoded protein: CASSFGPTYNEQFF.

The chain uses TRBV28 and TRBJ1-5, with a tentative D call TRBD1 (6 bases). The length of the CDR3 is 15 residues. Germline V gene lookup returns CDR1 MDHEN and CDR2 SYDVKM. V was shortened by 6 bases and J by 5 bases, with 17 bases between the two germline ends. CDR3 loop: CASSSGGGRYQPQHF. The DNA for the CDR3 is TGTGCCAGCAGCTCCGGGGGGGGCCGGTATCAGCCCCAGCATTTT.

CDR3 bases: TGTGCCACCAGCGATACAGGGGACAATGAGCAGTTCTTC. Translated, it gives CATSDTGDNEQFF. The chain links TRBV15 to TRBJ2-1, with 7 positions matching TRBD1. The CDR3 extends over 13 amino acids. Germline V gene sequence: CDR1 LNHNV, CDR2 YYDKDF (reference sequence). V was clipped by 5 bases and J by 5 bases; unmatched bases: 3.

The chain couples TRBV23-1 to TRBJ2-1, with TRBD2 identical over 10 bases. TRBV23-1 carries the ORF label, with uncertain function. The CDR3 length is 16 residues. V was pared by 2 bases and J by 7 bases, with 8 bases of the junction left unmatched. The chain's CDR3 is CASSQNCSGRRNEQFF. The CDR3 DNA reads as TGCGCCAGCAGTCAAAACTGTAGCGGGAGGAGAAATGAGCAGTTCTTC.